This passage covers 2 T cell receptor beta chains from one sample sequenced in a study of monozygotic twins with inflammatory bowel disease. Reanalyzing the 5' RACE reads, TCRdb keeps one entry per CDR3 protein, without DNA. This table holds fewer than 150,000 distinct CDR3 sequences. The specimen sequenced was blood. The receptors here all came from a human donor with ulcerative colitis or Crohn's disease, or a healthy co-twin of an affected twin (not recorded which).

The CDR3 sequence: CASSPGRNSYEQYF. This chain joins TRBV7-3 and TRBJ2-7; the TCRdb D gene call, TRBD1, has no DNA to confirm it. The CDR3 runs 14 residues. Germline CDR1 and CDR2: SGHTA and FQGTGA.

This sequence joins TRBV20-1 and TRBJ2-1; TCRdb returns TRBD1, unconfirmable since there is no DNA. The CDR3 has 14 amino acids. The germline gives CDR1 DFQATT, CDR2 SNEGSKA (reference sequence). CDR3 region: CSVITRVSWGEQFF.